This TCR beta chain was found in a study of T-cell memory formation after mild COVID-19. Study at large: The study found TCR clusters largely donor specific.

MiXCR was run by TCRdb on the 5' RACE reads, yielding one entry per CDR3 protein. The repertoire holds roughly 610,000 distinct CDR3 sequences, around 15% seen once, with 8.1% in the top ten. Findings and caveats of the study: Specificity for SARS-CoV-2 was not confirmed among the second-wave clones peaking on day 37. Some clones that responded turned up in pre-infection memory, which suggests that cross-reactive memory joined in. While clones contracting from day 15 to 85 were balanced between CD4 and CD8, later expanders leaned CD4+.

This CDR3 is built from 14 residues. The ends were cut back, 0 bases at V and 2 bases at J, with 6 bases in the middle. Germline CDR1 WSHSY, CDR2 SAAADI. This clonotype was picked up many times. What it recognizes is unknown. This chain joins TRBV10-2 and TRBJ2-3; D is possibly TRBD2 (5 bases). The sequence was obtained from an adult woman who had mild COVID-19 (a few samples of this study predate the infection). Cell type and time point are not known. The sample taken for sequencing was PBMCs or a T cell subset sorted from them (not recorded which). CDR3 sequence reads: CASSESDYTDTQYF. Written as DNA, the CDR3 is TGCGCCAGCAGTGAGTCAGACTACACAGATACGCAGTATTTT.